This TCR beta chain was recorded in a study of identical twins. TCRdb called the 5' RACE reads again in MiXCR, with one record for every CDR3 protein. The data show nearly 900,000 distinct CDR3 sequences, 9% to 15% seen once. Points from the study as a whole: Conclusions were drawn cross-sectionally by statistical analysis, without following the same donors.

As regards this clonotype: Its antigen remains unknown.

Losses at the gene ends were 0 bases for V and 5 bases for J; bases not matched to a gene: 11. The CDR3 is 17 residues long. Germline V gene lookup returns CDR1 SGHAT and CDR2 FQNNGV. In addition, the sample was reused for a study of yellow fever vaccine responses in identical twins.

Sequencing was carried out using PBMCs. The V and J genes are TRBV11-2 and TRBJ2-7; 9 nucleotides align to TRBD2. The TCR comes from a woman between 18 and 29 years old in good health. In DNA, the CDR3 is TGTGCCAGCAGCTTAGATCGGCGCGGGAGGGCTTCCCACGAGCAGTACTTC. It specifies CASSLDRRGRASHEQYF. Full variable domain (outside the CDR3, taken from reference TRBV11-2 and TRBJ2-7): EAGVAQSPRYKIIEKRQSVAFWCNPISGHATLYWYQQILGQGPKLLIQFQNNGVVDDSQLPKDRFSAERLKGVDSTLKIQPAKLEDSAVYLCASSLDRRGRASHEQYFGPGTRLTVT.